A single sample gave rise to the 18 T cell receptor beta chains below, sequenced in a study of blood T cells in healthy people across ages. The use of a sample-barcoded 5' primer and a J-beta primer mix characterized a second PCR of about 7 to 12 cycles. TCRdb re-called the 5' RACE reads with MiXCR, one entry per CDR3 protein. The sample gives around 2 million distinct CDR3 sequences, roughly two fifths of which show up once; 23% is in the top ten. Sequences were obtained from blood. The receptors derive from a human donor in good health.

This clonotype turned up a few times. This chain uses TRBV7-2 with TRBJ2-1; unclear D gene. The germline V and J ends were trimmed by 2 bases and 9 bases, with 14 bases remaining between them. The CDR3 covers 14 residues. CDR1 and CDR2 (germline): SGHTA, FQGNSA. This chain's CDR3 is CASSLISIRSEQFF. The CDR3 coding sequence is TGTGCCAGCAGCTTAATAAGTATAAGGAGTGAGCAGTTCTTC.

V usage is TRBV18 and J usage is TRBJ2-1, with TRBD2 matching over 12 bases. Near its end, the DNA agrees better with TRBJ2-7, so the J call may be wrong. Germline CDR1 reads KGHSH; CDR2 reads LQKENI. The CDR3 is made up of 17 amino acids. The CDR3, as DNA: TGTGCCAGCTCACCAACGACTAGCGGGGGCCCCTACAATGAGCAGTACTTC. It codes for CASSPTTSGGPYNEQYF.

The table lists this clonotype with a count of one. The chain uses TRBV20-1 and TRBJ2-5; 9 bases line up with TRBD1. The end of the DNA fits TRBJ2-7 better, so the J call may be wrong. The germline CDR1 and CDR2 sequences are DFQATT and SNEGSKA (reference sequence). CDR3 size: 14 residues. The CDR3 is CSASSGQGNYEQYF. In DNA form, the CDR3 reads TGCAGTGCAAGCTCGGGACAGGGTAACTACGAGCAGTACTTC.

A few counts support this clonotype. This chain uses TRBV4-1 with TRBJ2-3; 7 bases map to TRBD2. The CDR3 runs 14 residues. Germline-derived CDR1 and CDR2 are MGHRA and YSYEKL. The junction had 5 bases not matched to a gene; V was cut back by 6 bases and J by 2 bases. The CDR3 sequence: CASRPLADTDTQYF. The CDR3, as DNA: TGCGCCAGCAGACCTCTAGCGGACACAGATACGCAGTATTTT.

This clonotype was counted only a few times. V is TRBV4-2 and J is TRBJ2-3, with 13 bases identical to TRBD2. There are 20 residues in the CDR3. With V trimmed by 2 bases and J by 5 bases, 16 bases remained unmatched. The germline V gene has CDR1 LGHNA and CDR2 YNFKEQ. CDR3 region: CASSQPGTSGDLQSGDTQYF. CDR3 in DNA: TGTGCCAGCAGCCAACCCGGGACTAGCGGGGACCTGCAGTCGGGAGATACGCAGTATTTT.

V gene TRBV28 combines with J gene TRBJ2-4; D is unresolved. The J call is doubtful: the DNA matches TRBJ2-7 better. Per germline, CDR1 MDHEN and CDR2 SYDVKM. The CDR3 has 13 amino acids. The CDR3 loop is CASSLLGVREQYF. CDR3 in DNA: TGTGCCAGCAGTCTTCTAGGAGTCCGCGAGCAGTACTTC.

This clonotype showed up just a few times. This rearrangement joins TRBV5-1 to TRBJ2-5, with a tentative D call TRBD2 (6 bases). This CDR3 spans 14 amino acids. V was trimmed by 7 bases and J by 2 bases, leaving 15 bases between them. CDR1 is SGHRS, CDR2 YFSETQ, per germline. The CDR3 DNA is TGCGCCAGCCGCCGAGCGGGTTGGCAAGAGACCCAGTACTTC. It codes for CASRRAGWQETQYF.

Remarks on this clonotype: This clone may be a read error of a much larger clone one base away. The rearrangement joins TRBV29-1 to TRBJ2-4, with TRBD1 identical over 8 bases. Germline values: CDR1 SQVTM, CDR2 ANQGSEA. This CDR3 comprises 15 residues. The CDR3 coding sequence is TGCAGCGTTTCAGGGGGCTGGGAGGCCAAAAGCATTCAGTACTTC. The encoded protein is CSVSGGWEAKSIQYF.

The chain carries TRBV7-9 and TRBJ2-5; D may be TRBD2 (6 bases). The better agreement between TRBJ2-7 and the DNA end casts doubt on the J call. The germline CDR1 and CDR2 sequences are SEHNR and FQNEAQ (reference sequence). The CDR3 is 14 amino acids. The CDR3 protein is CASSLVPSEAEQYF. The CDR3 DNA reads TGTGCCAGCAGCTTAGTTCCTAGCGAGGCCGAGCAGTACTTC.

The chain couples TRBV20-1 to TRBJ1-4, with a possible D match to TRBD1 (5 bases). In germline, CDR1 is DFQATT, CDR2 SNEGSKA (reference sequence). With 6 bases removed from V and 11 bases from J, the gap between germline ends came to 13 bases. The CDR3 totals 11 residues. CDR3 sequence: CSATGRGKLFF. CDR3 nucleotides: TGCAGTGCGACGGGGCGAGGGAAACTGTTTTTT.

The chain combines TRBV19 with TRBJ2-3; TRBD2 matches at 7 bases. The V gene's germline CDR1 is LNHDA and CDR2 SQIVND (reference sequence). With 0 bases clipped from V and 0 bases from J, the junction kept 0 bases outside the gene matches. The CDR3 sequence is 15 residues long. The DNA for the CDR3 is TGTGCCAGTAGTATAGACGGGGGGAGCACAGATACGCAGTATTTT. Protein: CASSIDGGSTDTQYF.

V is TRBV12-3 or TRBV12-4 and J is TRBJ2-3, with a weak D call TRBD1 (6 bases). The CDR3 length is 15 residues. V lost 5 bases and J lost 2, with 14 bases in between. The CDR3 loop reads CASSPLGAITDTQYF. The CDR3 region has the DNA TGTGCCAGCAGTCCCTTGGGGGCAATCACAGATACGCAGTATTTT.

The chain joins TRBV4-1 to TRBJ2-3, with D hard to call. V lost 0 bases, J lost 0 bases, and 7 bases lay in between. Looked up from germline, CDR1 is MGHRA and CDR2 is YSYEKL. The CDR3 contains 15 residues. The CDR3 region is CASSQEPASTDTQYF. CDR3 coding DNA: TGCGCCAGCAGCCAAGAACCAGCCAGCACAGATACGCAGTATTTT.

This clonotype was counted only a few times. The chain carries TRBV4-2 and TRBJ2-7; the match to TRBD1 covers 7 bases. V shed 2 bases, J shed 6 bases, and the junction held 16 bases outside the gene matches. Germline loops: CDR1 LGHNA, CDR2 YNFKEQ. The CDR3 totals 17 residues. This chain's CDR3 is CASSQQEPRQGACEQYF. The CDR3 nucleotides are TGTGCCAGCAGCCAACAGGAACCCCGACAGGGCGCCTGCGAGCAGTACTTC.

A few counts support this clonotype. This rearrangement joins TRBV4-3 to TRBJ2-6, with 11 bases that match TRBD2. This CDR3 spans 18 amino acids. Trimming took 4 bases from V and 4 from J; bases not matched to a gene: 9. Germline CDR1 reads LGHNA; CDR2 reads YSLEER. The CDR3 DNA sequence: TGCGCCAGCAGCCCAGGAACTAGCGGGGGTTGGGGGGCCAACGTCCTGACTTTC. Protein: CASSPGTSGGWGANVLTF.

In the case of this clonotype: Its ends do not fully match the called genes, so a read error is possible. The chain is built from TRBV20-1 and TRBJ2-1; TRBD2 aligns across 9 bases. This CDR3 is built from 14 residues. The germline V gene encodes CDR1 DFQATT and CDR2 SNEGSKA (reference sequence). The CDR3 protein is CSARGGGGAGEQFF. The CDR3 DNA reads as TGCAGTGCTAGAGGCGGCGGGGGGGCGGGTGAGCAGTTCTTT.

This clonotype was seen a few times. The chain carries TRBV7-8 and TRBJ1-2; D call uncertain. With 0 bases removed from V and 7 bases from J, the gap between germline ends came to 30 bases. CDR1 SGHVS and CDR2 FQNEAQ come from the germline V gene. The CDR3 extends over 20 amino acids. The CDR3, as DNA: TGTGCCAGCAGCTTAGCGCGAGCCCCGCTTCGGCTCAGGAGGGCCTCTGGCTACACCTTC. This gives the protein CASSLARAPLRLRRASGYTF.

V usage is TRBV4-3 and J usage is TRBJ1-1; D call uncertain. V lost 1 base, J lost 3 bases, and 15 bases lay in between. The CDR3 covers 16 residues. Germline CDR1 is LGHNA and CDR2 is YSLEER. The DNA of the CDR3 is TGCGCCAGCAGCCAAGTCGGTTCTGGGGTTTACACTGAAGCTTTCTTT. Translation gives CASSQVGSGVYTEAFF.